Sequencing of this T cell receptor (beta chain) was carried out in a study of T cells in Graves' hyperthyroidism and ophthalmopathy. Study observations and caveats: Blood held most thyroid clonotypes expanded above 0.001 frequency. Progression to ophthalmopathy was predicted a median of roughly 6.5 months early. The authors' 13 V-J model separated ophthalmopathy from stable hyperthyroidism.

Germline V gene lookup returns CDR1 LNHNV and CDR2 YYDKDF (reference sequence). The CDR3 length is 13 residues. Uncontrolled infection, other autoimmune disease, pregnancy or lactation disqualified patients from enrolment. As concerns this clonotype: The antigen remains undetermined. At one end, the junction sequence differs from germline, possibly due to a read error.

Amplification yielded TCR beta CDR3 regions, with RNA transcripts as the source. TCR CDR3 underwent first-round RT-PCR with the HTBI primer set. MiXCR, applied by TCRdb to the multiplex PCR reads, yields one record per CDR3 protein. The data show about 500,000 distinct CDR3 sequences, around 50% seen once. Sequencing used peripheral blood or thyroid tissue (not recorded which). This TCR was recovered from an adult woman with Graves' disease, either hyperthyroidism or ophthalmopathy (not recorded which). The gene calls are TRBV15 and TRBJ2-7; a possible D gene is TRBD1 (5 bases). CDR3 sequence reads: CAASSKTVYEQYF. CDR3 in DNA: TGTGCCGCCAGCAGTAAGACAGTCTACGAGCAGTACTTC.